This paragraph covers one T cell receptor (beta chain) sequence. The clone's antigen remains unknown. The record has no base qualities; no much larger clone is one base away. Trimmed from V: 0 bases; trimmed from J: 8 bases; junction bases lacking a gene match: 3. Its CDR3 holds 13 amino acids, cysteine through phenylalanine. Only the CDR3 DNA stays, 39 bases, in frame from base 1. Taken from the germline V gene, the CDR1 and CDR2 loops are SGDLS and YYNGEE. The time point label, read with the paper, signifies: blood 4 weeks post-SBRT, at nephrectomy. This sample's treatment or condition label indicates: 15 Gy SBRT to primary tumor, nephrectomy 4 weeks later. The samples were obtained from a clinical trial, where primary renal cell carcinomas were treated with 15 Gy stereotactic body radiation therapy and then removed by nephrectomy 4 weeks afterward. To follow tumor-enriched clonotypes, serial peripheral blood was collected from radiation-treated patients at baseline and at 2 weeks and 4 weeks after SBRT. Every patient had renal cell carcinoma of clear cell pathology. Genomic DNA for TCR sequencing was prepared using the QIAamp DNA Blood Mini Kit (Qiagen). Only samples passing all quality control checks were included in the analyses.

The immunoSEQ kit was used, according to the manufacturer's recommendations, to generate TCR beta libraries from genomic DNA. For library preparation, a first multiplex PCR was performed with proprietary primers, followed by a second PCR in which unique barcodes were added, and bead cleanups were performed after each round. Each sample batch included a kit-provided positive control reaction and a negative control reaction. The final libraries were assessed on an Agilent 4200 TapeStation D1000 ScreenTape, pooled by volume, and quantified by qPCR. Sequencing was performed on an Illumina NextSeq500 with a MidOutput 150-cycle cartridge, and 156 Read1 and 15 Index1 cycles were run with kit custom primers. The pooled library was loaded at 1.0 pM, and about 19% PhiX control was spiked in. Concerning the study's data processing: Vendor-processed data were analyzed in R, with a clonotype defined as all T cells sharing the same CDR3 nucleotide sequence. In the clone abundance analyses, frequencies were normalized to the 10,000 most abundant clones in each sample. Public T cell clones, averaging fewer than five per sample, were removed before analysis. Tumor-enriched clonotypes and baseline blood-enriched clonotypes were defined as those with an abundance difference of at least 32-fold between compartments. A beta-binomial differential abundance model was applied to find clonotypes that expanded or contracted between blood time points. Tumor-blood repertoire similarity was measured with the Baroni-Urbani and Buser coefficient, and group comparisons used two-tailed Wilcoxon tests in R. The immuneACCESS repertoire file appears here via TCRdb, limited to in-frame rearrangements. These files lack a portion of the clones; in checked studies, under half of the deficit traces to unresolved V genes, and the cause of the others is not known. D and trimming were read from the DNA, whereas the V and J calls and clone size are those reported in that table. In all, the sample holds around 100,000 clones, and around 84% of those were seen once. The ten top clones hold approximately 6.9% of the sample.

This entry is derived from a study of radiation and T cells in renal cell carcinoma (dated by TCRdb to the early 2020s). Looking at the study overall: In total, about 50 samples underwent TCR beta sequencing: 25 or so tumors plus 27 peripheral blood samples. A total of 3.5 million to 4.5 million unique CDR3 nucleotide sequences, encoding 2.5 million to 3 million unique CDR3 amino acid sequences, were found across all 50 or so samples. The last blood draw occurred 4 weeks after radiation, at the same time as nephrectomy. Broader findings and caveats from the paper: In blood, the top tumor clonotypes increased from baseline to 2 weeks after radiation and then shrank by 4 weeks, which suggests a temporary expansion of tumor-resident clones. Effects of radiation dose or scheduling on the TCR repertoire could not be addressed with the single-armed trial design. Because no pretreatment tumor biopsies were available, whether clonotypes were present in the tumor at baseline could not be determined. Changes in the blood repertoire were not tracked past 4 weeks after treatment.

Recombination joined TRBV9 with TRBJ1-2; 8 nucleotides in the junction match TRBD1. The clonotype was recovered from a man in his sixties with renal cell carcinoma. The sample consisted of blood, taken from a patient whose treatment included radiotherapy and nephrectomy. The CDR3 protein sequence reads: CASSVEDRAGYTF. The nucleotide sequence is TGTGCCAGCAGCGTAGAGGACAGGGCCGGCTACACCTTC. The CDR3, completed at both ends by the reference TRBV9 and TRBJ1-2 genes, gives the full variable domain DSGVTQTPKHLITATGQRVTLRCSPRSGDLSVYWYQQSLDQGLQFLIQYYNGEERAKGNILERFSAQQFPDLHSELNLSSLELGDSALYFCASSVEDRAGYTFGSGTRLTVV.